The entry below gives a single T cell receptor (beta chain) sequence along with its context. Its target antigen remains unknown. Base qualities are not provided; no much larger clone lies one nucleotide away. Each collaborating institution followed its own protocols to collect whole blood in K2EDTA tubes. For TCRbeta analysis, collaborator samples were shipped as frozen whole blood, as isolated PBMCs, or as DNA extracted from either sample type. The entry originates in a study of blood T cell repertoires in COVID-19 (dated by TCRdb to the early 2020s). Background for the entire study: Collaborator samples came from the United States, Italy and Spain and covered acute and convalescent phases of COVID-19. The material from the prospective study consisted of cDNA or gDNA derived from T cells, B-cell-depleted T cells, or PBMCs. The dataset comprised deeply sampled blood TCRbeta repertoires from subjects exposed to, actively infected with, or recovered from COVID-19. The repertoires were made available in a free public database intended to serve as a resource for research on the immune response to SARS-CoV-2. Samples came from the ongoing ImmuneRACE study (first 160 participants) plus 1,254 subjects from 6 global collaborators. Nearly every sample came with metadata listing a de-identified subject ID, COVID-19 status, age in years and sex. Where HLA class I and class II types were available, the types were taken from metadata supplied by the sample provider, not from assay-based typing.

TCRbeta CDR3 regions were amplified from genomic DNA using the immunoSEQ Assay, a bias-controlled multiplex PCR. In the source study's methods: Nucleated cell counts per sample were estimated from amplification of reference gene primers within the assay. To quantify the absolute abundance of each unique TCRbeta CDR3 rearrangement, sequence reads were collapsed and filtered. Productive Simpson clonality was computed per sample as the square root of Simpson's diversity index over productive rearrangements. In its TCRdb copy, this immuneACCESS table keeps in-frame sequences only and misses some clones. Where compared with another copy, unresolved V genes explain less than half of these, and the others have no known cause. That table supplies the V and J calls and clone size; D and trimming were determined from the DNA. The sample yields 200,000 to 250,000 clones; around 84% were counted once. The ten largest clonotypes hold less than 20% of the sample.

The germline V gene (reference sequence) provides CDR1 SEHNR and CDR2 FQNEAQ. From its cysteine to its phenylalanine, the CDR3 spans 14 amino acids. The only DNA kept is the CDR3, 42 bases in frame from the first base. Trimming takes 3 bases off V and 0 bases off J; junction bases not matched to a gene: 1. Findings and caveats that apply to the study as a whole: The amount of clinical and demographic metadata varied by source and participant and was provided uncurated.

This receptor was taken from a man younger than 45 with active or convalescent COVID-19. Recombination joined TRBV7-9 with TRBJ2-7, with TRBD2 identical over 8 junction bases. Material for sequencing was peripheral blood. The nucleotide sequence reads TGTGCCAGCAGCTTTAGCGGGACCTCCTACGAGCAGTACTTC. Its translation reads: CASSFSGTSYEQYF.